This T cell receptor beta chain came from a study of T cells after posttransplantation cyclophosphamide. Germline values: CDR1 MNHEY, CDR2 SVGAGI. V was pared by 2 bases and J by 7 bases, with 11 bases between. The CDR3 is made up of 14 amino acids. The protocol was immunoSEQ multiplex PCR, while the TCRdb copy is restricted to in-frame clones and leaves out a portion. The table lists approximately 39,000 clones, no singletons, with about 1.2% in the top ten. Study results and caveats: Skin or GI-infiltrating T cells shared few TRB sequences with blood. Donor CD8+ memory clones often dominated recipient blood repertoires at later times.

This related bone marrow graft donor gave peripheral blood on the day of marrow donation. This clone was observed many times. The target antigen is unknown. The rearrangement uses TRBV6-5 and TRBJ1-4; no reliable D call. Sequencing was carried out using PBMCs. The receptor was derived from a girl between 5 and 17 years old in good health, CMV-negative, and a related stem cell transplant donor. The chain's CDR3 is CASSYGLSGEKLFF. CDR3 sequence (DNA): TGTGCCAGCAGTTACGGCCTCTCTGGTGAAAAACTGTTTTTT.